One and the same sample provided the 28 T cell receptor beta chains below, sequenced in a study of blood T cell repertoires in COVID-19. TCRdb's copy holds only in-frame clones and misses some; the assay was immunoSEQ multiplex PCR. The sample holds around 130,000 clones, approximately 77% seen once. The specimen sequenced was peripheral blood. The receptors were gathered from a man aged 80 or over with acute or convalescent COVID-19.

V gene TRBV11-2 combines with J gene TRBJ2-7; 8 positions agree with TRBD2. V trimming: 8 bases; J trimming: 3 bases; junction bases outside the gene matches: 6. Germline CDR1 is SGHAT and CDR2 is FQNNGV. The CDR3 length is 13 residues. The CDR3 sequence is CASRATSVYEQYF. The CDR3, as DNA: TGTGCCAGCCGAGCGACTAGCGTCTACGAGCAGTACTTC.

This clone was observed once. The rearrangement links TRBV7-8 to TRBJ1-5, with 9 bases identical to TRBD1. V dropped 5 bases and J dropped 6; count of bases not matched to a gene: 14. Germline V gene sequence: CDR1 SGHVS, CDR2 FQNEAQ. This CDR3 has 17 residues. The CDR3 DNA sequence: TGTGCCAGCAGCCTTACTTCAGTGACAGGGGGTTTTCAGCCCCAGCATTTT. It encodes CASSLTSVTGGFQPQHF.

This sequence joins TRBV5-1 and TRBJ1-2, with 8 positions matching TRBD1. CDR1 is SGHRS, CDR2 YFSETQ, per germline. With V trimmed by 4 bases and J by 0 bases, 5 bases remained unmatched. The CDR3 runs 15 residues. The CDR3 coding sequence is TGCGCCAGCAGCGCGGGACAGGCCACTAACTATGGCTACACCTTC. It codes for CASSAGQATNYGYTF.

The rearrangement links TRBV28 to TRBJ2-3; TRBD2 agrees at 9 bases. The CDR3 spans 16 residues. CDR1 and CDR2 from the germline V gene are MDHEN and SYDVKM. V lost 3 bases, J lost 5 bases, and 9 bases stayed unmatched. This CDR3 is CASSLGGLAGGDTQYF. The DNA of the CDR3 is TGTGCCAGCAGTTTGGGGGGACTAGCAGGTGGAGATACGCAGTATTTT.

As to this clone: A read error may produce the germline difference seen at one junction end. The chain uses TRBV7-7 and TRBJ2-2; 9 bases fit TRBD1. Germline values: CDR1 SSHAT, CDR2 FNYEAQ (reference sequence). This CDR3 is 17 amino acids long. As DNA, the CDR3 is TGTGCTAGCAGCTTAGCCTACACAGGGGGCAACACCGGGGAGCTGTTTTTT. This sequence encodes CASSLAYTGGNTGELFF.

This clone was counted a single time. The rearrangement joins TRBV12-3 or TRBV12-4 to TRBJ1-2, with no clear D. The CDR3 loop spans 13 amino acids. Deletions cut 6 bases from V and 7 bases from J, with 15 bases between. The CDR3 DNA reads as TGTGCCAGCAGAAGTGCGGGAGCTGTTGGCTACACCTTC. This encodes CASRSAGAVGYTF.

The chain recombines TRBV3-1 (or the pseudogene TRBV3-2) with TRBJ2-4; TRBD1 matches 8 bases. CDR3 length: 13 residues. V was clipped by 2 bases and J by 9 bases; unmatched bases: 3. Looked up from germline, CDR1 is LGHDT and CDR2 is YNNKEL (reference sequence). CDR3 sequence reads: CASSQLGQGIQYF. The CDR3, as DNA: TGTGCCAGCAGCCAACTAGGACAGGGCATTCAGTACTTC.

The V gene is TRBV2, the J gene TRBJ2-1, with D possibly being TRBD1 (5 bases). The CDR3 contains 14 residues. Trimming pared 1 base from V and 8 bases from J, leaving 12 bases between. Germline V lookup: CDR1 SNHLY, CDR2 FYNNEI. The CDR3 nucleotides read TGTGCCAGCAGTGAAGGGGTGGGGCTAGATGAGCAGTTCTTC. Encoded protein: CASSEGVGLDEQFF.

This sequence joins TRBV5-1 and TRBJ2-6, with D unresolved. Trimming took 4 bases from V and 0 from J, leaving 11 bases between them. Per germline, CDR1 SGHRS and CDR2 YFSETQ. CDR3 length: 16 residues. This CDR3 is CASSPEAISGANVLTF. The CDR3 DNA is TGCGCCAGCAGCCCTGAAGCGATCTCTGGGGCCAACGTCCTGACTTTC.

The chain is built from TRBV6-6 and TRBJ1-3; perhaps TRBD1 as D (5 bases). The ends were cut back, 2 bases at V and 0 bases at J, with 8 bases in the middle. This CDR3 is 15 amino acids long. The germline V gene has CDR1 MNHNY and CDR2 SVGAGI (reference sequence). CDR3 in DNA: TGTGCCAGCAGTTACACAGACAGCTCTGGAAACACCATATATTTT. Its translation: CASSYTDSSGNTIYF.

This clone was seen only a few times. The chain carries TRBV18 and TRBJ2-3, with 14 bases matching TRBD2. V lost 3 bases, J lost 0 bases, and 2 bases stayed unmatched. CDR3 length equals 17 residues. Germline V gives CDR1 KGHSH, CDR2 LQKENI. CDR3: CASSPGLAGVSTDTQYF. The CDR3 nucleotides read TGTGCCAGCTCACCGGGACTAGCGGGGGTGAGCACAGATACGCAGTATTTT. Combining the CDR3 with reference TRBV18 and TRBJ2-3 gives the whole variable domain NAGVMQNPRHLVRRRGQEARLRCSPMKGHSHVYWYRQLPEEGLKFMVYLQKENIIDESGMPKERFSAEFPKEGPSILRIQQVVRGDSAAYFCASSPGLAGVSTDTQYFGPGTRLTVL.

This chain links TRBV20-1 with TRBJ2-7; a weak D match, TRBD1 (6 bases). The V end was cut by 6 bases, the J end by 5 bases, with 11 bases between. Germline V CDR1 and CDR2: DFQATT, SNEGSKA (reference sequence). The CDR3 is 11 residues long. CDR3: CSASRQDEQYF. DNA for the CDR3: TGCAGTGCCTCAAGACAGGACGAGCAGTACTTC.

This clone was observed a single time. The chain combines TRBV7-2 with TRBJ2-3; TRBD2 matches 9 bases. V shed 8 bases and J 3 bases; nucleotides not matched to a gene: 6. This CDR3 comprises 14 residues. Germline lookup yields CDR1 SGHTA and CDR2 FQGNSA. The CDR3 here is CASGERGVTDTQYF. For the CDR3, the DNA is TGTGCCAGCGGTGAGCGGGGGGTTACAGATACGCAGTATTTT.

V and J are TRBV6-5 and TRBJ2-7, with a weak D call TRBD2 (5 bases). Trimming stripped 6 bases from V and 7 bases from J, with 13 bases between. Looked up from germline, CDR1 is MNHEY and CDR2 is SVGAGI. The CDR3 contains 12 residues. The CDR3 loop reads CASSSQSGEQYF. The CDR3 nucleotides read TGTGCCAGCAGCTCACAGTCGGGGGAGCAGTACTTC.

This chain links TRBV5-6 with TRBJ1-4; the match to TRBD1 covers 10 bases. The CDR3 loop spans 16 amino acids. V lost 4 bases and J lost 5; bases outside the gene matches: 8. Per the germline V gene, CDR1 is SGHDT and CDR2 is YYEEEE. The DNA of the CDR3 is TGTGCCAGCAGCCCGGTTCCGGGACAGGGGAATGAAAAACTGTTTTTT. It codes for CASSPVPGQGNEKLFF.

The chain employs TRBV27 and TRBJ2-4, with 7 bases fitting TRBD2. The length of the CDR3 is 13 residues. The germline gives CDR1 MNHEY, CDR2 SMNVEV (reference sequence). Trimming removed 6 bases from V and 4 bases from J; junction bases left unmatched: 3. CDR3: CASRGTKKNIQYF. The CDR3 bases are TGTGCCAGCAGAGGGACTAAAAAAAACATTCAGTACTTC.

In its sample, this clone was seen once. The V gene is TRBV6-5, the J gene TRBJ1-5, with D unclear. This CDR3 is 13 amino acids long. The germline gives CDR1 MNHEY, CDR2 SVGAGI. V lost 0 bases and J lost 7, with 7 bases in between. The CDR3 bases are TGTGCCAGCAGTTACTCGGAGAAACAGCCCCAGCATTTT. Its protein is CASSYSEKQPQHF.

Worth noting for this clone: Other DNA sequences of this sample code for an identical CDR3. The gene calls are TRBV29-1 and TRBJ2-2; maybe TRBD2 (5 bases). Germline-derived CDR1 and CDR2 are SQVTM and ANQGSEA. Trimming pared 3 bases from V and 5 bases from J, leaving 10 bases between. CDR3 length: 13 amino acids. CDR3 in amino acids: CSVDRGNTGELFF. DNA for the CDR3: TGCAGCGTTGATAGAGGGAATACCGGGGAGCTGTTTTTT.

The chain combines TRBV5-1 with TRBJ2-1, with 7 bases identical to TRBD1. V was clipped by 2 bases and J by 5 bases; unmatched bases: 7. Germline V gene sequence: CDR1 SGHRS, CDR2 YFSETQ. There are 15 residues in the CDR3. In nucleotides, the CDR3 is TGCGCCAGCAGCTTATCCGGGACAGCCAACAATGAGCAGTTCTTC. This sequence encodes CASSLSGTANNEQFF. Full variable domain (missing parts from reference TRBV5-1 and TRBJ2-1): KAGVTQTPRYLIKTRGQQVTLSCSPISGHRSVSWYQQTPGQGLQFLFEYFSETQRNKGNFPGRFSGRQFSNSRSEMNVSTLELGDSALYLCASSLSGTANNEQFFGPGTRLTVL.

This clone was seen at least ten times. The chain uses TRBV18 and TRBJ1-1; possibly TRBD1 for D (5 bases). Germline CDR1 and CDR2: KGHSH and LQKENI. The CDR3 totals 14 residues. The V and J ends lost 0 bases and 4 bases respectively, with 9 bases between them. The CDR3 region has the DNA TGTGCCAGCTCACCACCGCGGGGGAGCACTGAAGCTTTCTTT. This sequence encodes CASSPPRGSTEAFF.

The table lists this clone with many counts. This rearrangement joins TRBV27 to TRBJ2-1; 7 bases fit TRBD1. After removal of 5 bases from V and 7 bases from J, the junction contained 20 bases not matched to a gene. There are 18 residues in the CDR3. Per germline, CDR1 MNHEY and CDR2 SMNVEV (reference sequence). This CDR3 is CASSPDILTGPFLNEQFF. The DNA for the CDR3 is TGTGCCAGCAGTCCGGACATTTTGACAGGGCCTTTCTTGAATGAGCAGTTCTTC.

The V and J genes are TRBV18 and TRBJ2-1; 11 positions agree with TRBD1. CDR1 and CDR2 from the germline V gene are KGHSH and LQKENI. J lost 5 bases, V lost 3 bases, and 6 bases had no gene match. The CDR3 sequence is 16 residues long. The CDR3 region has the DNA TGTGCCAGCTCACCCCGCGGACAGGGGGCCAACAATGAGCAGTTCTTC. This codes for CASSPRGQGANNEQFF.

CDR3 nucleotides: TGCAGCGTTGAAGGGGCCGGGACAGGGTCCCCGTACGAGCAGTACTTC. Its translation is CSVEGAGTGSPYEQYF. The rearrangement joins TRBV29-1 to TRBJ2-7; TRBD1 matches at 9 bases. The germline CDR1 and CDR2 sequences are SQVTM and ANQGSEA. CDR3 length: 16 amino acids. The V and J ends lost 1 base and 4 bases, in that order; junction bases with no gene match: 11.

Turning to this clone: The sample holds other DNA sequences that translate to the same CDR3. V gene TRBV18 combines with J gene TRBJ1-6, with 8 bases matching TRBD1. Germline assignment: CDR1 KGHSH and CDR2 LQKENI. The length of the CDR3 is 14 residues. J gave up 8 bases and V 4 bases, and 4 bases lay outside the gene matches. The CDR3 region has the DNA TGTGCCAGCTCACTCGGACAGGGAGATTCACCCCTCCACTTT. The encoded protein is CASSLGQGDSPLHF. Full variable domain (rest looked up from reference TRBV18 and TRBJ1-6): NAGVMQNPRHLVRRRGQEARLRCSPMKGHSHVYWYRQLPEEGLKFMVYLQKENIIDESGMPKERFSAEFPKEGPSILRIQQVVRGDSAAYFCASSLGQGDSPLHFGNGTRLTVT.

The CDR3 loop reads CATSGHQGNYGYTF. DNA for the CDR3: TGTGCCACCAGTGGTCACCAGGGGAACTATGGCTACACCTTC. The genes are TRBV24-1 and TRBJ1-2; possible D gene TRBD1, 6 bases. Trimming cost V 5 bases and J 2 bases, with 11 bases left between them. CDR1 KGHDR and CDR2 SFDVKD come from the germline V gene. This CDR3 comprises 14 residues.

The chain employs TRBV7-2 and TRBJ2-7, with TRBD1 matching over 11 bases. Germline V gives CDR1 SGHTA, CDR2 FQGNSA. The CDR3 extends over 15 amino acids. V lost 5 bases, J lost 4 bases, and 7 bases stayed unmatched. In DNA, the CDR3 is TGTGCCAGCAGCACCCGGACAGGGGGCGAGTACGAGCAGTACTTC. It translates to CASSTRTGGEYEQYF.

For this clone: Since a far larger clone is one base different, this is likely a read error. The chain combines TRBV13 with TRBJ2-7; D gene uncertain. CDR1 PRHDT and CDR2 FYEKMQ come from the germline V gene (reference sequence). V was clipped by 4 bases and J by 2 bases, with 3 bases between them. The CDR3 totals 11 residues. CDR3 region: CASSSAYEQYF. The CDR3 DNA reads as TGTGCCAGCAGCTCGGCCTACGAGCAGTACTTC.

The chain joins TRBV29-1 to TRBJ2-1; TRBD2 matches at 10 bases. The CDR3 length is 12 residues. V lost 6 bases, J lost 9 bases, and 5 bases stayed unmatched. Germline V lookup: CDR1 SQVTM, CDR2 ANQGSEA. The CDR3 nucleotides are TGCAGCGTAGGGACTAGCGCGGGTGAGCAGTTCTTC. It translates to CSVGTSAGEQFF.